Here is one T cell receptor (beta chain) with its context. The sample belongs to a study of T-cell memory formation after mild COVID-19. The CDR3 extends over 15 amino acids. TCRdb used MiXCR to reprocess the 5' RACE reads, holding one entry per CDR3 protein. Of 400,000 to 500,000 distinct CDR3 sequences listed, 20% are singletons. V and J are TRBV21-1 and TRBJ1-4; TRBD1 is the table's D call and was not checked against the DNA. TRBV21-1 is labeled a pseudogene. Sample: PBMCs or a T cell subset sorted from them (not recorded which). This sequence was found in an adult woman who had mild COVID-19 (a few samples of this study predate the infection). Cell type and time point are not known. Here the CDR3 reads CASIIHGDPNEKLFF. The CDR3 DNA reads as TGTGCCAGCATCATACACGGGGATCCTAATGAAAAACTGTTTTTT.